This T cell receptor beta chain was found in a study of a mutant IDH1 vaccine in newly diagnosed glioma. Study details: With temozolomide cycles, or 4-6 weeks after radiotherapy alone, vaccination was started. Sex among treated patients split roughly 60% male, about 40% female; mean age was around 40 years.

Repertoires were generated with immunoSEQ multiplex PCR, while TCRdb's copy carries only in-frame clones and drops some. The profile shows about 65,000 clones, around 84% of them singletons. V lost 1 base to trimming and J lost 4 bases; unmatched junction nucleotides: 14. The CDR3 runs to 17 residues. The germline V gene encodes CDR1 SGHRS and CDR2 YFSETQ. As to this clone: Its antigen is as yet unknown.

Time point described: week 23, last vaccination. The investigators gave 300 ug of mutant IDH1 20-mer peptide in each vaccine dose, together with topical imiquimod. The sequences come from PBMCs, collected from a glioma patient whose treatment included an IDH1 peptide vaccine. This TCR came from a man aged 30 to 39 with glioma. The chain is built from TRBV5-1 and TRBJ2-7; 7 bases map to TRBD1. CDR3 nucleotide sequence: TGCGCCAGCAGCTTGCGGTACGCGGCAGGGGGAACGTACGAGCAGTACTTC. Translation gives CASSLRYAAGGTYEQYF.